This note documents a single TCR beta chain sequence. This sample was taken from a study of blood T cells in healthy people across ages. With 3 bases removed from V and 6 bases from J, the gap between germline ends came to 19 bases. Per germline, CDR1 SGDLS and CDR2 YYNGEE. The CDR3 runs 16 residues. The authors ran a second PCR of 7 to 11 cycles using a sample-barcoded 5' primer and a J-beta primer mix. A single record per CDR3 protein comes from TCRdb applying MiXCR to the 5' RACE reads. Altogether 1 million to 1.2 million distinct CDR3 sequences are present, 35% to 40% being singletons, with the ten largest covering roughly 14%.

The sample comprised blood. The chain couples TRBV9 to TRBJ2-1; possibly TRBD1 or TRBD2 for D (5 bases each). This sequence originates from a man aged 18 to 29 in good health. The CDR3: CASSAGRGRRSNEQFF. The CDR3 DNA is TGTGCCAGCAGCGCGGGGCGAGGCAGAAGGAGCAATGAGCAGTTCTTC.